The source of this TCR beta chain is a study of blood T cell repertoires in COVID-19. In the study overall: Sites in the United States, Italy and Spain provided acute and convalescent COVID-19 samples. PBMCs, B-cell-depleted T cells, or T cells were the source of the cDNA or gDNA that made up the material.

The V end was cut by 2 bases, the J end by 0 bases, with 4 bases between. This CDR3 has 13 residues. Germline CDR1 reads LGHDT; CDR2 reads YNNKEL (reference sequence). Under the authors' procedure: Using reference gene primer amplification, nucleated cell counts were estimated. Clones were sequenced by immunoSEQ multiplex PCR, and TCRdb holds only the in-frame ones, with some missing. That table gives V, J and clone size, and the DNA gave D and trimming. The repertoire holds about 380,000 clones, less than 85% seen once, with 3% to 4.5% in the top ten. This sequence was found in a woman aged 18-29 years with acute or convalescent COVID-19. The chain joins TRBV3-1 (or the pseudogene TRBV3-2) to TRBJ1-1; D gene unclear. The sample comprised peripheral blood. CDR3 DNA: TGTGCCAGCAGCCAACGGGTGAACACTGAAGCTTTCTTT. Protein: CASSQRVNTEAFF.